What follows is one TCR beta chain and its context. As yet, its antigen is unknown. The record originates from a study of shared clonotypes between healthy human individuals. CD8 cells regarded as naive lacked CD45RO, were positively chosen for CCR7, and omitted terminally differentiated effector memory CD45RA+ cells. Every donor, a Caucasian adult, lived in Nashville, Tennessee. The V end lost 3 bases, the J end lost 1 base, and 10 bases lay between the germline ends. The CDR3 runs 15 residues. Per germline, CDR1 SGDLS and CDR2 YYNGEE. Generated by immunoSEQ multiplex PCR, the TCRdb table keeps only in-frame clones and is missing some. The sample contains about 2.2 million clones, approximately 94% of which appear only once. Whole-study findings and limits: Shared clonotypes across all four donors exceeded non-shared ones in generation probability. It was observed that approximately 5% of naive CD4 clonotypes were shared across a handful of donors.

Specimen: naive CD8+ T cells from PBMCs. The V gene is TRBV9, the J gene TRBJ2-2; D uncertain. This TCR came from a man between 18 and 29 years old in good health. Some clones in this sample may be carry-over from other donors' samples. The CDR3 protein is CASSEPQRNTGELFF. The CDR3, as DNA: TGTGCCAGCAGCGAGCCCCAGCGGAACACCGGGGAGCTGTTTTTT.